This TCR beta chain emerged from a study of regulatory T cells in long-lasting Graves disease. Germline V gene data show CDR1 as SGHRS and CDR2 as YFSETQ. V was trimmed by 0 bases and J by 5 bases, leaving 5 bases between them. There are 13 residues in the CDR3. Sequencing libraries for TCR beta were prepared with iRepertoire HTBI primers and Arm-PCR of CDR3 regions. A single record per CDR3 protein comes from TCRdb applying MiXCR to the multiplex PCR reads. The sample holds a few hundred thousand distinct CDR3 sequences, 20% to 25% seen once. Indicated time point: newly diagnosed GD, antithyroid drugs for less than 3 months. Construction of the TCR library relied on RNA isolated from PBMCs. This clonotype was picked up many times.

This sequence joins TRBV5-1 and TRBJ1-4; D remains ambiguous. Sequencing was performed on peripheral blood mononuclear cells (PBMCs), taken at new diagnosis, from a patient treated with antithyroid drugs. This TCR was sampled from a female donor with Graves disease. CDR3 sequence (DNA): TGCGCCAGCAGCTTGGAGAGAAATGAAAAACTGTTTTTT. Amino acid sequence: CASSLERNEKLFF.